This paragraph reports one T cell receptor beta chain. The target antigen is unknown. The PCR employed 60 Vbeta primers together with 13 Jbeta primers. Measured with immunoSEQ multiplex PCR; TCRdb has only the in-frame clones, and not every one. The data include around 75,000 clones; the top ten clones carry roughly 0.8%. The data belong to a study of cytomegalovirus exposure and HLA in healthy donors. Findings of the study overall: Confirmation was obtained in vitro that a few CMV-associated chains are specific for CMV antigens. Sequencing depth roughly uniform across donors was assumed in presence/absence analyses. It was reported in a later analysis that an Asian-associated ancestry cluster showed fewer N-insertions than the approximately 700-donor mean.

Germline V gene lookup returns CDR1 MNHEY and CDR2 SMNVEV (reference sequence). CDR3 size: 13 residues. The junction had 2 bases not matched to a gene; V was cut back by 3 bases and J by 7 bases. Healthy bone marrow donors supplied every sample. This sequence joins TRBV27 and TRBJ2-1, with TRBD2 matching over 8 bases. This TCR was recovered from a boy younger than 18 in good health and CMV-seronegative. The specimen was PBMCs. For the CDR3, the DNA is TGTGCCAGCAGTTTTCGGGAGGGGAATGAGCAGTTCTTC. Translating it yields CASSFREGNEQFF.